This T cell receptor beta chain is from a study of cytomegalovirus exposure and HLA in healthy donors. Study-wide points: Later genetic work tied a missense DCLRE1C variant to beta-chain V and J trimming. The study reported that TCR beta sequences accurately predicted HLA-A and HLA-B alleles in most subjects. A later analysis revealed that TCR association rates differed between HLA loci, peaking at DRB1 and bottoming out at HLA-C.

In its sample, this clone was seen a few times. The antigen is not known. This CDR3 comprises 14 residues. V gave up 0 bases and J gave up 7 bases, with 13 bases separating them. CDR1 and CDR2 (germline): GTSNPN, SVGIG (reference sequence). The PCR contained 60 Vbeta and 13 Jbeta primers. Sequencing was performed with immunoSEQ multiplex PCR; in TCRdb, only in-frame clones are kept and a portion is missing. In the table there are around 200,000 clones, roughly three quarters of which are singletons. The clonotype originates from a male donor in good health and CMV-seronegative. Material for sequencing was PBMCs. The rearrangement links TRBV30 to TRBJ1-5; a weak D match, TRBD1 (5 bases). CDR3 loop: CAWSVGQGLQPQHF. CDR3 DNA sequence: TGTGCCTGGAGTGTAGGTCAGGGTTTACAGCCCCAGCATTTT.